This TCR beta chain was documented in a study of T cells in women clearing cervical HPV infection. Study details: Cases were women with histologically confirmed HPV16-related CIN3 or worse, including 2 invasive cancers. Case blood drawn at lesion detection; control blood after infection cleared. Whole-study results and caveats: Repertoire richness, not evenness, was significantly elevated in CIN3+ cases versus controls.

Looked up from germline, CDR1 is SGHAT and CDR2 is FQNNGV. Trimming took 0 bases from V and 2 from J, leaving 9 bases between them. The CDR3 sequence is 15 residues long. TCRdb's table, derived via immunoSEQ multiplex PCR, lists solely in-frame clones and lacks some. The listing records about 39,000 clones. As for this clone: Its antigen is not identified. The missing CDR3 end, 3 residues past where the read stops, is filled in from the germline J gene.

The sequencing input was blood buffy coat. The genes are TRBV11-2 and TRBJ2-3; D is possibly TRBD2 (6 bases). The clonotype originates from a woman between 18 and 70 years old with a cervical HPV16 infection that either progressed to CIN3+ or cleared (not recorded which). The CDR3 DNA, read in part, is TGTGCCAGCAGCTTAGAACTAGCTGCCACAGATACG. This sequence encodes CASSLELAATDT. The entire CDR3 protein is CASSLELAATDTQYF.